This TCR beta chain appears in the sequencing data of a study of blood T cell repertoires in COVID-19. Whole-study context: Acute-phase and convalescent COVID-19 samples originated in the United States, Italy and Spain. T cells, B-cell-depleted T cells, or PBMCs supplied cDNA or gDNA.

In the source study's methods: Reference gene primers were amplified, and this amplification served to estimate nucleated cell counts. TCRdb's table, derived via immunoSEQ multiplex PCR, lists solely in-frame clones and lacks some. V, J and clone size derive from that table, while D and trimming were established from the DNA sequence. Among roughly 180,000 clones listed, approximately 79% were seen once. This clone was detected once. CDR1 is MDHEN and CDR2 is SYDVKM in the germline V gene. The CDR3 extends over 12 amino acids. V was clipped by 10 bases and J by 6 bases; unmatched bases: 6. The chain joins TRBV28 to TRBJ1-2; 9 nucleotides line up with TRBD1. The sample was peripheral blood. The sequence derives from a man in his 60s with active or convalescent COVID-19. CDR3 sequence: CATPGTGHGYTF. The DNA for the CDR3 is TGTGCCACCCCGGGGACAGGGCATGGCTACACCTTC.